The clone carrying this T cell receptor (beta chain) was picked up a small number of times. Its antigen is still unknown. This entry is derived from a study of T cells in Graves' hyperthyroidism and ophthalmopathy. Study observations and caveats: Clonotypes that were expanded in thyroid above 0.001 mostly appeared in blood too. Ophthalmopathy and stable hyperthyroidism were separated by a 13 V-J model.

CDR3 length: 15 residues. Germline values: CDR1 SGHTA, CDR2 FQGTGA. V gave up 5 bases and J gave up 5 bases; unmatched junction bases: 7. The hyperthyroidism was newly diagnosed and had lasted under 2 months; the patients were aged 18 to 65. RNA transcripts were the template for amplifying TCR beta CDR3 regions. The HTBI set primed first-round TCR CDR3 RT-PCR. Each CDR3 protein gets one entry after TCRdb re-called the multiplex PCR reads with MiXCR. The profile covers approximately 590,000 distinct CDR3 sequences, with 15% to 18% appearing a single time and about 7% taken by the ten largest. This clonotype was obtained from a woman in her thirties with Graves' hyperthyroidism. The V and J genes are TRBV7-3 and TRBJ2-7, with 12 bases fitting TRBD2. The sample consisted of blood. The CDR3 region has the DNA TGTGCCAGCAGCCCAACGACTAGCGGGAGAAACGAGCAGTACTTC. It encodes CASSPTTSGRNEQYF.